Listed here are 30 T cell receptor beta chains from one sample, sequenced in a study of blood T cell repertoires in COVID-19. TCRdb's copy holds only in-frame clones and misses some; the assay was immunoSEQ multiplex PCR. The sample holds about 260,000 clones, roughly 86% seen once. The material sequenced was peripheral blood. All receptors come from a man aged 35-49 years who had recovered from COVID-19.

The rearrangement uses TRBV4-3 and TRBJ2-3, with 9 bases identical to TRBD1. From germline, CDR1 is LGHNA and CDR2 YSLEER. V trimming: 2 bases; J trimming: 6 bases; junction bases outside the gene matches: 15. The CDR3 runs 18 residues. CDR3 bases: TGCGCCAGCAGCCAACAGCCCGGGACAGGGAGTCTTTCGGATACGCAGTATTTT. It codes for CASSQQPGTGSLSDTQYF.

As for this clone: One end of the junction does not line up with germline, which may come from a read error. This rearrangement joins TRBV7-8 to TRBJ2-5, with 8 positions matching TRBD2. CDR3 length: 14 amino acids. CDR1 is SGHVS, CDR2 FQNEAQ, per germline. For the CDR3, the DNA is TGTGTCAGCAGCTCAGCGGGAGTCTTGGAGACCCAGTACTTC. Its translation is CVSSSAGVLETQYF.

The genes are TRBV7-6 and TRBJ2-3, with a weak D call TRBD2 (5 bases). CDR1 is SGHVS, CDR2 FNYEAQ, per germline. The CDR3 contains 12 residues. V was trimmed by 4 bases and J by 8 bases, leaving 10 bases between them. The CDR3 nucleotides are TGTGCCAGCAGCTCCCAACTAGGTACGCAGTATTTT. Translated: CASSSQLGTQYF.

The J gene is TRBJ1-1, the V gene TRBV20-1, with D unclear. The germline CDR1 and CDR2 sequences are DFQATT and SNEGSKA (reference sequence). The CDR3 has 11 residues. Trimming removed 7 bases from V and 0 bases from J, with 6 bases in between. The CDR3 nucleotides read TGCAGTGTAGTCGTGAACACTGAAGCTTTCTTT. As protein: CSVVVNTEAFF.

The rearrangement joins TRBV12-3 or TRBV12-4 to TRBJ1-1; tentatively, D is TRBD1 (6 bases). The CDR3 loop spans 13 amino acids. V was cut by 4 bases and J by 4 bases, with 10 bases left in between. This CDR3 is CASSSQGFTEAFF. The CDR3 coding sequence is TGTGCCAGCAGTTCACAGGGTTTCACTGAAGCTTTCTTT.

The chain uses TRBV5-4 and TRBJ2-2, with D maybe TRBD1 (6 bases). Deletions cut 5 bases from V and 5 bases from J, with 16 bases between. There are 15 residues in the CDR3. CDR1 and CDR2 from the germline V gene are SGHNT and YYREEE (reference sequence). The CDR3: CASRHLEGGTGELFF. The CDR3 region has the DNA TGTGCCAGCAGGCACCTAGAAGGGGGAACCGGGGAGCTGTTTTTT.

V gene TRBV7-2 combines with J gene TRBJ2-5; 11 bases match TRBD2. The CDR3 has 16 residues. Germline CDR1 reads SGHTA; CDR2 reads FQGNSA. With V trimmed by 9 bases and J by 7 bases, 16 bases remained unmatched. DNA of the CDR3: TGTGCCAGTACATCTAAGGGTAGCGGGGGGGCCGGGACCCAGTACTTC. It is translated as CASTSKGSGGAGTQYF.

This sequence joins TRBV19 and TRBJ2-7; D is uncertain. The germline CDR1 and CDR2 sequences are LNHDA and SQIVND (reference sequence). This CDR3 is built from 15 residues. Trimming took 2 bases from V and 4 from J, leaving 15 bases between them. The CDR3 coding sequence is TGTGCCAGTAGTATACGGGTAGCCGATCATTACGAGCAGTACTTC. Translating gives CASSIRVADHYEQYF.

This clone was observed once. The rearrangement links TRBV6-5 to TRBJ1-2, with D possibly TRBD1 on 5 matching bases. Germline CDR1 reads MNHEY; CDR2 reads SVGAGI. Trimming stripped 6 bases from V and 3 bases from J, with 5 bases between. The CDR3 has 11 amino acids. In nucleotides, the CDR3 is TGTGCCAGCAGAGGGGACTATGGCTACACCTTC. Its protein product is CASRGDYGYTF.

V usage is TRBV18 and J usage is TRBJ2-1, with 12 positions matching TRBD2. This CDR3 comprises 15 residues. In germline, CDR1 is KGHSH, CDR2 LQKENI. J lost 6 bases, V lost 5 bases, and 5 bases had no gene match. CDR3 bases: TGTGCCAGCTCATCCCTAGCGGGAGGGCTCAATGAGCAGTTCTTC. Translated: CASSSLAGGLNEQFF.

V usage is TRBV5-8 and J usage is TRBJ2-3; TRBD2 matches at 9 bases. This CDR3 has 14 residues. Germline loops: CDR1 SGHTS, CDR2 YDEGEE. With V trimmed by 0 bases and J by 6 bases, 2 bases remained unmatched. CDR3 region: CASSLELAGDTQYF. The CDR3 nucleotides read TGTGCCAGCAGCTTGGAACTAGCGGGCGATACGCAGTATTTT.

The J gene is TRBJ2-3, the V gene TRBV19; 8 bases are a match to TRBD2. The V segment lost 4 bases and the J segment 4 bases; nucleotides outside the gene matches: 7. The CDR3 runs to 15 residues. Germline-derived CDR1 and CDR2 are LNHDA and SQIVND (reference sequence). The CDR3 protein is CASSNPAREADTQYF. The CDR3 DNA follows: TGTGCCAGTAGTAATCCTGCGCGGGAGGCAGATACGCAGTATTTT.

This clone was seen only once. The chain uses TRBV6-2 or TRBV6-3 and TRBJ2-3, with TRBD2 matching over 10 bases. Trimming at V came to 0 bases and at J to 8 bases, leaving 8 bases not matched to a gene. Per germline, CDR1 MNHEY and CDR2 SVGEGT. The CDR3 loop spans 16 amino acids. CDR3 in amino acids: CASSYSPSGGTGTQYF. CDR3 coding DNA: TGTGCCAGCAGTTACTCGCCTAGCGGGGGTACCGGTACGCAGTATTTT.

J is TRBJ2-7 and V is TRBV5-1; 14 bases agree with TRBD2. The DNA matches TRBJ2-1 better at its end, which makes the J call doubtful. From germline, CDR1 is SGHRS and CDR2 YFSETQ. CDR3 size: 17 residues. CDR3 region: CASSSGLAGGPFPEQFF. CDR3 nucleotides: TGCGCCAGCAGCTCCGGACTAGCGGGAGGCCCTTTTCCTGAGCAGTTCTTC.

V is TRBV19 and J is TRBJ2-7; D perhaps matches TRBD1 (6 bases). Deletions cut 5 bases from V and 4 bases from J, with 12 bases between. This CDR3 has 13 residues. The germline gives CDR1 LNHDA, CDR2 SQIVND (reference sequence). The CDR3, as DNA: TGTGCCAGTAGTTGGGACAAGGGTTACGAGCAGTACTTC. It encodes CASSWDKGYEQYF.

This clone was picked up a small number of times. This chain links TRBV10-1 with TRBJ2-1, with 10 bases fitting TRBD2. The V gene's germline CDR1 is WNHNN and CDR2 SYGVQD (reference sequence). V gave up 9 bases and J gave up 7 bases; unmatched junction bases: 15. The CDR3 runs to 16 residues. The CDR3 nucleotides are TGCGCCAGAACGCCGATGCTAGCGGGAGTTACGAATGAGCAGTTCTTC. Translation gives CARTPMLAGVTNEQFF.

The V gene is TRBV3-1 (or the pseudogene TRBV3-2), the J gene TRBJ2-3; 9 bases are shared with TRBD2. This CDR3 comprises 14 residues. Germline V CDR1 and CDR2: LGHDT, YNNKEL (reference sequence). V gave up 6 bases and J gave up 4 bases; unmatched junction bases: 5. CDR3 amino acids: CASRSAGGPDTQYF. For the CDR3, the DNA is TGTGCCAGCAGATCAGCGGGAGGACCAGATACGCAGTATTTT.

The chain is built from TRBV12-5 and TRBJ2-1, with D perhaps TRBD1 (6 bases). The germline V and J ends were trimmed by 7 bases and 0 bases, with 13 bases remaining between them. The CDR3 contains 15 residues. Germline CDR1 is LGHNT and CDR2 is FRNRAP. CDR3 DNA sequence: TGTGCTAGTGTCGACGGACAGCGCTCCTACAATGAGCAGTTCTTC. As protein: CASVDGQRSYNEQFF.

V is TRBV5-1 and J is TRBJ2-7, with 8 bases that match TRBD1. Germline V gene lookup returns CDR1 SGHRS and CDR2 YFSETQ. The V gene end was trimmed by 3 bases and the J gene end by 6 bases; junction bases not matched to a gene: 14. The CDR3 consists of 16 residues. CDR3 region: CASSSTGSGGLSEQYF. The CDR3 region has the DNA TGCGCCAGCAGCTCTACCGGTTCAGGGGGCTTGAGCGAGCAGTACTTC. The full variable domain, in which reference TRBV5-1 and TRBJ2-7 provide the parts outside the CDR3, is KAGVTQTPRYLIKTRGQQVTLSCSPISGHRSVSWYQQTPGQGLQFLFEYFSETQRNKGNFPGRFSGRQFSNSRSEMNVSTLELGDSALYLCASSSTGSGGLSEQYFGPGTRLTVT.

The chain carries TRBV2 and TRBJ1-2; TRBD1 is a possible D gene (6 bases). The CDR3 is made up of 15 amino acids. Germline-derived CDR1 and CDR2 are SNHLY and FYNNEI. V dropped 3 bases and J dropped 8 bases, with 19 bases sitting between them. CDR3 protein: CASSETGGGPLGYTF. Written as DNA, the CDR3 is TGTGCCAGCAGTGAGACCGGGGGGGGGCCATTGGGCTACACCTTC.

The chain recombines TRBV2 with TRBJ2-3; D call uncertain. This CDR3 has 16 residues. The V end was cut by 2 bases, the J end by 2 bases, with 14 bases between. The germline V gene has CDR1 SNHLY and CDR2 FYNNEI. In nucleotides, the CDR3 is TGTGCCAGCAGTGAAAGCTTTGTCTCGTACACAGATACGCAGTATTTT. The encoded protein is CASSESFVSYTDTQYF.

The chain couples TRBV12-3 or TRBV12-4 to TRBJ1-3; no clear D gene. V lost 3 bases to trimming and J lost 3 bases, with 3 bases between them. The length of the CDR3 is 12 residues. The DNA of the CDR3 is TGTGCCAGCAGTTTTCATGGAAACACCATATATTTT. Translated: CASSFHGNTIYF.

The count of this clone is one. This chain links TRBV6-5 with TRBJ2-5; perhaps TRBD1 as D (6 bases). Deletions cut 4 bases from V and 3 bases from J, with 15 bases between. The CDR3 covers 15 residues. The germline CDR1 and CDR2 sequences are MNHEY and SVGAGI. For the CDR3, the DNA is TGTGCCAGCAGTTCCTCAGGGGCGTCGGAAGAGACCCAGTACTTC. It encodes CASSSSGASEETQYF.

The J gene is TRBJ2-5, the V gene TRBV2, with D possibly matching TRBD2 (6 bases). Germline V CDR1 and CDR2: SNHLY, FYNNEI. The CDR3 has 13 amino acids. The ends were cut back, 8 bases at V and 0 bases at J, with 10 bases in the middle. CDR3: CASCRDYQETQYF. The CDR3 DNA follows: TGTGCCAGCTGTAGGGACTACCAAGAGACCCAGTACTTC.

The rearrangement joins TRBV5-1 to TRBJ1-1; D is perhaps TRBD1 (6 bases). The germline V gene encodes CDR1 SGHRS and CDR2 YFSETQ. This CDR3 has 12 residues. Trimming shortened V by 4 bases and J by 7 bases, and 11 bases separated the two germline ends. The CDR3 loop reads CASSIDRIEAFF. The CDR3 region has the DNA TGCGCCAGCAGCATCGACAGGATTGAAGCTTTCTTT.

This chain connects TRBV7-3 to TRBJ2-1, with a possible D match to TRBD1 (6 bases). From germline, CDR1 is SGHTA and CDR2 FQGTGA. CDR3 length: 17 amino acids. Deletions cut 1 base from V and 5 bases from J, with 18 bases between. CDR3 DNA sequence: TGTGCCAGCAGCTTAAGAGGGGGATCCGCAGCGCACAATGAGCAGTTCTTC. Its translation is CASSLRGGSAAHNEQFF. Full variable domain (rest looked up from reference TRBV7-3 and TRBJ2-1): GAGVSQTPSNKVTEKGKYVELRCDPISGHTALYWYRQSLGQGPEFLIYFQGTGAADDSGLPNDRFFAVRPEGSVSTLKIQRTERGDSAVYLCASSLRGGSAAHNEQFFGPGTRLTVL.

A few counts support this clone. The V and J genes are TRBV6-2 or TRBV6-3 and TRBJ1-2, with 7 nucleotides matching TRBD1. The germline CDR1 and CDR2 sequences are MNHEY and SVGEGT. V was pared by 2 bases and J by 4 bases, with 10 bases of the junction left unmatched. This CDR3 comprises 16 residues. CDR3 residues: CASSYEGARAFYGYTF. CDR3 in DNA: TGTGCCAGCAGTTACGAGGGGGCACGGGCCTTCTATGGCTACACCTTC.

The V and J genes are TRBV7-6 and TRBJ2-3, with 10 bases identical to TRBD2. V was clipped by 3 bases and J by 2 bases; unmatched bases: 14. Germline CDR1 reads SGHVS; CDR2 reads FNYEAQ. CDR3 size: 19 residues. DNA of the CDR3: TGTGCCAGCAGCTTCCCGAACCAGACTAGCGGGCCACTCACAGATACGCAGTATTTT. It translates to CASSFPNQTSGPLTDTQYF.

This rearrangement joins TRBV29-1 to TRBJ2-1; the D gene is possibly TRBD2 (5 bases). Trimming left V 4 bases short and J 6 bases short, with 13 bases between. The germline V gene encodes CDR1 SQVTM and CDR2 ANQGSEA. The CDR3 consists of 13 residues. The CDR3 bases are TGCAGCGTTGGGATGAGACTACTCAATGAGCAGTTCTTC. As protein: CSVGMRLLNEQFF.

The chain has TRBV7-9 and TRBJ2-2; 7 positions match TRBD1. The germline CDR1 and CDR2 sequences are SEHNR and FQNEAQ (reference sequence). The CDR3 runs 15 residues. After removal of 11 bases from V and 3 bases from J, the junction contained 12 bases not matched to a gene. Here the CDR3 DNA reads TGTGCCGACCAAGGGGGCGCTTCCGACACCGGGGAGCTGTTTTTT. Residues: CADQGGASDTGELFF.